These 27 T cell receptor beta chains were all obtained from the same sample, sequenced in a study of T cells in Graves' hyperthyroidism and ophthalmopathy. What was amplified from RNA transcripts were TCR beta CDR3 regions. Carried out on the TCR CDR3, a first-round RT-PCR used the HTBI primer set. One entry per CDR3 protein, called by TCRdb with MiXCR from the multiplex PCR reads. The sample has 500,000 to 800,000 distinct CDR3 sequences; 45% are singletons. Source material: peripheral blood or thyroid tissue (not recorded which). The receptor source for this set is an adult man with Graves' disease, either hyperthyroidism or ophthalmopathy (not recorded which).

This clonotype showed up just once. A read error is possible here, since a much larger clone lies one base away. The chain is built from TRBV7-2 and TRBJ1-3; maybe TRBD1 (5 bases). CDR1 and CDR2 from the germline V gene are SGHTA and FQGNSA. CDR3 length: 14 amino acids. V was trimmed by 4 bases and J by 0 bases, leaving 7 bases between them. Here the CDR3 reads CASSSDTSGNTIYF. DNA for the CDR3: TGTGCCAGCAGCTCGGACACCTCTGGAAACACCATATATTTT.

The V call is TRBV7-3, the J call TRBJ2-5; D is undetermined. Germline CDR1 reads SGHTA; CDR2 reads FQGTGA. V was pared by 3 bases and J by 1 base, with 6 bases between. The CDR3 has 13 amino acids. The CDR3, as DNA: TGTGCCAGCAGCTTGCTCCCCCAAGAGACCCAGTACTTC. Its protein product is CASSLLPQETQYF.

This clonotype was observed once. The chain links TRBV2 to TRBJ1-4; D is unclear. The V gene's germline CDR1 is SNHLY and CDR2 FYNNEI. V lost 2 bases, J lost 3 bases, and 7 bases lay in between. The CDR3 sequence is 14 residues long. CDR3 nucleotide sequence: TGTGCCAGCAGTGAACTAGGAGCTAATGAAAAACTGTTTTTT. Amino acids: CASSELGANEKLFF.

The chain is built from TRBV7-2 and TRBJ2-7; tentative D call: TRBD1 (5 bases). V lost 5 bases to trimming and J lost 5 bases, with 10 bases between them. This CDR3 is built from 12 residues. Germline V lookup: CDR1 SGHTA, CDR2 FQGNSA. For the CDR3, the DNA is TGTGCCAGCAGCAAGCAGGGTCACGAGCAGTACTTC. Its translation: CASSKQGHEQYF.

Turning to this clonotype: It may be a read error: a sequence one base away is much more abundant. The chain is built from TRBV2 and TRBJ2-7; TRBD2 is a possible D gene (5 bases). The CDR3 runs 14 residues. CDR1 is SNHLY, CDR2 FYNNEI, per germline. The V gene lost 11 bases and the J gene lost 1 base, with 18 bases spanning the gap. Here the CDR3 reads CAASDTGISYEQYF. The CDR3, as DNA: TGTGCCGCCAGTGACACCGGGATATCCTACGAGCAGTACTTC.

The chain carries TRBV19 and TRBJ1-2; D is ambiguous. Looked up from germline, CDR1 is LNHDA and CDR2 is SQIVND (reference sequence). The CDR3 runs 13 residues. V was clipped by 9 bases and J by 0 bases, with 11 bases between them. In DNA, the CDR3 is TGTGCCAGCCAAAAGACCCCTAACTATGGCTACACCTTC. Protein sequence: CASQKTPNYGYTF.

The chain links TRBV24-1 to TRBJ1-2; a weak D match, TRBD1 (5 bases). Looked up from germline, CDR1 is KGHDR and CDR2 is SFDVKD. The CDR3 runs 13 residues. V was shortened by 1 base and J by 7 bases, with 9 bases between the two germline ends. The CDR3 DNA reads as TGTGCCACCAGTGATTTTGGGGACGGTGGCTACACCTTC. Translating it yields CATSDFGDGGYTF.

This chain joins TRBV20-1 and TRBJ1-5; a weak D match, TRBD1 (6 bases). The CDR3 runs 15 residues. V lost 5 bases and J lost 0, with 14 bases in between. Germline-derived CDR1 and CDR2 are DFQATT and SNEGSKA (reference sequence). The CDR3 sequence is CSAVLGTFSNQPQHF. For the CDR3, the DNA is TGCAGTGCTGTCCTCGGGACATTTAGCAATCAGCCCCAGCATTTT.

CDR3 loop: CASSNSGVGQYF. CDR3 nucleotides: TGCGCCAGCAGCAACTCAGGGGTCGGGCAGTACTTC. This rearrangement joins TRBV5-1 to TRBJ2-7; possibly TRBD1 for D (6 bases). Trimming took 4 bases from V and 9 from J, leaving 14 bases between them. CDR3 length equals 12 residues. Germline CDR1 and CDR2: SGHRS and YFSETQ.

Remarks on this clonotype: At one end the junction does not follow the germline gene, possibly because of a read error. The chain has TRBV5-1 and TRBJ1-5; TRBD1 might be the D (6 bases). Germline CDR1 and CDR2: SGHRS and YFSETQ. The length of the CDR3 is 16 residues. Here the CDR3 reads CATSASRGLNNQPQHF. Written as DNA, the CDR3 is TGTGCCACCAGTGCTAGCAGGGGTCTAAACAATCAGCCCCAGCATTTT.

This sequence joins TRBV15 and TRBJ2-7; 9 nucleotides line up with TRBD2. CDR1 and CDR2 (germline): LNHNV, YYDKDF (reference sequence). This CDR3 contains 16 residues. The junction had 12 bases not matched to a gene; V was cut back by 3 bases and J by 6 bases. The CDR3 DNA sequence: TGTGCCACCAGCAGCGTTCAAGCGGGAGGACAATTCGAGCAGTACTTC. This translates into CATSSVQAGGQFEQYF. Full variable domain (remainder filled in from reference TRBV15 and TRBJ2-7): DAMVIQNPRYQVTQFGKPVTLSCSQTLNHNVMYWYQQKSSQAPKLLFHYYDKDFNNEADTPDNFQSRRPNTSFCFLDIRSPGLGDTAMYLCATSSVQAGGQFEQYFGPGTRLTVT.

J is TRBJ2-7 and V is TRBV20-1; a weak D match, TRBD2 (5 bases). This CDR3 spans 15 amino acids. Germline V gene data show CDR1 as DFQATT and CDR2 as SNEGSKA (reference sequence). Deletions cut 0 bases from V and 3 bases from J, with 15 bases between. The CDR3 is CSARDSSAGDYEQYF. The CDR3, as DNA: TGCAGTGCTAGAGATAGTAGCGCCGGGGACTACGAGCAGTACTTC.

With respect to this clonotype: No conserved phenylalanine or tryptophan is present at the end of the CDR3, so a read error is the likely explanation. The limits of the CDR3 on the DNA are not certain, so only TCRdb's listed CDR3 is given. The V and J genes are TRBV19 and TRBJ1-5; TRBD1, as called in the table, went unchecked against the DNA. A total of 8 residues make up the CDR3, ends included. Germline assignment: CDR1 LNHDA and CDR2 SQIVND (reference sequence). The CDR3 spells CASSWGGR.

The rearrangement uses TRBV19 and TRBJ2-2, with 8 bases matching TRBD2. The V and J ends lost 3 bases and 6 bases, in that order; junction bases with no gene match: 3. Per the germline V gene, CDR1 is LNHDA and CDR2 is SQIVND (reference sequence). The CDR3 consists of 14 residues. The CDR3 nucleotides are TGTGCCAGTAGTATCGGACTAGCAGCCGGGGAGCTGTTTTTT. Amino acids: CASSIGLAAGELFF.

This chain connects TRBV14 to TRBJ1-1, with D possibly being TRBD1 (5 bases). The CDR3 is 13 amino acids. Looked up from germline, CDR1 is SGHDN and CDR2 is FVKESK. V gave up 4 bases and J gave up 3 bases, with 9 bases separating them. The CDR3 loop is CASSRQRDTEAFF. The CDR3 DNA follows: TGTGCCAGCAGCCGACAGAGGGACACTGAAGCTTTCTTT.

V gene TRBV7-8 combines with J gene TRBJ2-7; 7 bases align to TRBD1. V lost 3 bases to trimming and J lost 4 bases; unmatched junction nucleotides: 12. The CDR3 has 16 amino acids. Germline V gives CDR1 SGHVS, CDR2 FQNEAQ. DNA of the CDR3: TGTGCCAGCAGCTTTCAATCCGACAGGGATTTGTACGAGCAGTACTTC. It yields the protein CASSFQSDRDLYEQYF.

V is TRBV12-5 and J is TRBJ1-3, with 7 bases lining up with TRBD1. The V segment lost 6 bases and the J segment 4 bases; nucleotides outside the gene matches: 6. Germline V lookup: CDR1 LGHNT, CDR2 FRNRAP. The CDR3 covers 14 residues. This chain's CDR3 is CASGSGTVGNTIYF. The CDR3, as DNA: TGTGCTAGTGGCTCCGGGACAGTCGGAAACACCATATATTTT.

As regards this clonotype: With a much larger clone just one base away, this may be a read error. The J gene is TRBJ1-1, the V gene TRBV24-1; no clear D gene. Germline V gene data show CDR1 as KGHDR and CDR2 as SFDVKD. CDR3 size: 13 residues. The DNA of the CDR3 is TGTGCCACCTGTGAGCCGGGGAAGACTGAAGCTTTCTTT. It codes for CATCEPGKTEAFF.

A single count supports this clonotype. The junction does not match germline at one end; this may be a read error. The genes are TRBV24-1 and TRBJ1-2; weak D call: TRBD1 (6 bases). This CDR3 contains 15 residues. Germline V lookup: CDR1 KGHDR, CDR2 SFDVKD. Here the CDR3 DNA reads TGTGCCACCAGTGATCGCCAGGGGAATCACTATGGCCACACCTTC. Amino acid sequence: CATSDRQGNHYGHTF.

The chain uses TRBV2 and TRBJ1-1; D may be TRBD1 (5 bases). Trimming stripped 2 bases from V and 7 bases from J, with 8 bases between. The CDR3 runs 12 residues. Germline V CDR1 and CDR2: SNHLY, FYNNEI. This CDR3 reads CASSETRGEAFF. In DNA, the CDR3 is TGTGCCAGCAGTGAAACGAGGGGTGAAGCTTTCTTT. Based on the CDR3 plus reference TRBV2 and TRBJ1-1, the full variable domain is EPEVTQTPSHQVTQMGQEVILRCVPISNHLYFYWYRQILGQKVEFLVSFYNNEISEKSEIFDDQFSVERPDGSNFTLKIRSTKLEDSAMYFCASSETRGEAFFGQGTRLTVV.

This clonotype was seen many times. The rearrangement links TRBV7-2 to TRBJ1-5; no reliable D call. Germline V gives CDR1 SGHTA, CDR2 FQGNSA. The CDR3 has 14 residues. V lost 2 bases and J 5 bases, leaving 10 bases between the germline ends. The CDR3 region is CASSLSGVDQPQHF. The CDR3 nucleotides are TGTGCCAGCAGCTTAAGTGGGGTGGATCAGCCCCAGCATTTT.

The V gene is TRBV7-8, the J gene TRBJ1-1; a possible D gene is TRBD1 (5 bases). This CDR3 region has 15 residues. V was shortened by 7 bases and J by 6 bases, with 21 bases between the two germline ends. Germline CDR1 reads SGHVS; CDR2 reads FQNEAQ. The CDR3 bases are TGTGCCAGCACTTCCCGAGGGGAGACGGGTGCTGAAGCTTTCTTT. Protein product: CASTSRGETGAEAFF.

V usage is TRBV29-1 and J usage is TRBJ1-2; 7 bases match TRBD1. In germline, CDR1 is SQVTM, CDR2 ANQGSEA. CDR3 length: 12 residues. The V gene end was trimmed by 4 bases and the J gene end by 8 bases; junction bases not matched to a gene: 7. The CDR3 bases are TGCAGCGTTGTAGACAGGGTGGTGGGCTACACCTTC. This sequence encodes CSVVDRVVGYTF.

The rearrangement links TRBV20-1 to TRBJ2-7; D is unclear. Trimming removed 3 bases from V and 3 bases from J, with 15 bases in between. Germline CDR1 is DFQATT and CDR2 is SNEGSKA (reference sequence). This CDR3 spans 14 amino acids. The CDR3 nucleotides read TGCAGTGCTAGTCACTCCTCGGCACTCTACGAGCAGTACTTC. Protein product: CSASHSSALYEQYF.

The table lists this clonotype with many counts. The CDR3 loop is CATSITDGYEQYF. Written as DNA, the CDR3 is TGTGCCACCAGCATAACGGACGGCTACGAGCAGTACTTC. The rearrangement uses TRBV15 and TRBJ2-7, with D unresolved. V lost 4 bases to trimming and J lost 3 bases, with 10 bases between them. This CDR3 spans 13 amino acids. Germline values: CDR1 LNHNV, CDR2 YYDKDF (reference sequence).

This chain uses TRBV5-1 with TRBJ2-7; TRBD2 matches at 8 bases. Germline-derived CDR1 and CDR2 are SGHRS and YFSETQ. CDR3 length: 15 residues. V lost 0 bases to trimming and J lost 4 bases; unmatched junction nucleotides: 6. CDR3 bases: TGCGCCAGCAGCTTGGGGACTAGCCCATGGTACGAGCAGTACTTC. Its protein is CASSLGTSPWYEQYF. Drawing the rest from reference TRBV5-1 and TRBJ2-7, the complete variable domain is KAGVTQTPRYLIKTRGQQVTLSCSPISGHRSVSWYQQTPGQGLQFLFEYFSETQRNKGNFPGRFSGRQFSNSRSEMNVSTLELGDSALYLCASSLGTSPWYEQYFGPGTRLTVT.

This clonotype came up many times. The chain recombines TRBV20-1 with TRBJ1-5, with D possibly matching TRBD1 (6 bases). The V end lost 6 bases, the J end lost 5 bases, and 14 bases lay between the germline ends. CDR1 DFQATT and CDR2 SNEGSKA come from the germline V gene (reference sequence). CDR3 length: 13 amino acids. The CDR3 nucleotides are TGCAGTGCGGTAGAGGACAGCGATCAGCCCCAGCATTTT. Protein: CSAVEDSDQPQHF.